This is a list of T cell receptor beta chains from one sample in a study of identical twins. TCRdb re-analysed the 5' RACE reads in MiXCR, keeping a single row per CDR3 protein. The sample records fewer than 350,000 distinct CDR3 sequences, about 8.3% being singletons. The sample also formed part of further work on yellow fever vaccine responses in identical twins.

The sequencing sample was made of memory (CD45RO+) T cells sorted from blood. These TCRs come from a woman aged 18-29 years in good health. CDR3s include the opening cysteine and the closing phenylalanine or tryptophan. D genes are given only for firm matches. Clone size is not always given. Where it is, it says once, few, many or a class for expanded clones.

abundance,v_gene,d_gene,j_gene,CDR3aa,CDR3nt
NA,TRBV28,TRBD1,TRBJ1-1,CASSLRPGQGQGAFF,TGTGCCAGCAGTTTACGACCGGGACAGGGGCAGGGAGCTTTCTTT
few,TRBV4-2,TRBD1,TRBJ1-3,CASSRTPGQGASGNTIYF,TGTGCCAGCAGCCGAACGCCGGGACAGGGGGCTAGTGGAAACACCATATATTTT
NA,TRBV18,TRBD1,TRBJ2-7,CASSTGTGLTEQYF,TGTGCCAGCTCAACCGGGACAGGGCTTACCGAGCAGTACTTC
few,TRBV4-1,NA,TRBJ1-2,CASSQVGRPTPNYGYTF,TGCGCCAGCAGCCAAGTTGGGCGGCCTACTCCTAACTATGGCTACACCTTC
NA,TRBV7-9,TRBD1,TRBJ1-1,CASSLAMGQTNTEAFF,TGTGCCAGCAGCTTAGCGATGGGACAGACGAACACTGAAGCTTTCTTT
many,TRBV29-1,NA,TRBJ2-1,CSVEVGRGLSRFF,TGCAGCGTTGAAGTGGGGCGGGGACTCAGCAGGTTCTTC
NA,TRBV6-1,NA,TRBJ2-5,CASSATRSQETQYF,TGTGCCAGCAGTGCAACTAGGTCCCAAGAGACCCAGTACTTC
NA,TRBV14,TRBD2,TRBJ2-5,CASSQAKRGNQETQYF,TGTGCCAGCAGCCAAGCGAAGCGGGGCAATCAAGAGACCCAGTACTTC
many,TRBV6-4,NA,TRBJ2-2,CASSRGGGGHDTGELFF,TGTGCCAGCAGTAGAGGTGGGGGAGGACATGACACCGGGGAGCTGTTTTTT
NA,TRBV20-1,NA,TRBJ2-5,CSAPRSWGAGQAQETQYF,TGCAGTGCACCACGTAGTTGGGGAGCGGGACAGGCACAAGAGACCCAGTACTTC
many,TRBV6-2/TRBV6-3,TRBD1,TRBJ1-4,CASSYSRTGGIEKLFF,TGTGCCAGCAGTTATTCCCGGACAGGGGGGATCGAAAAACTGTTTTTT
NA,TRBV6-1,TRBD2,TRBJ2-1,CASGLYLWEGEQFF,TGTGCCAGCGGTCTCTATTTGTGGGAGGGTGAGCAGTTCTTC
medium-sized,TRBV7-2,NA,TRBJ2-5,CASSLTLGETQYF,TGTGCCAGCAGCTTAACGTTGGGGGAGACCCAGTACTTC
many,TRBV15,NA,TRBJ1-4,CATSRDTENEKLFF,TGTGCCACCAGCAGAGACACAGAAAATGAAAAACTGTTTTTT
NA,TRBV5-1,TRBD1,TRBJ2-1,CASSFGDRGRGEQFF,TGCGCCAGCAGCTTCGGGGACAGGGGGCGCGGTGAGCAGTTCTTC
NA,TRBV6-2/TRBV6-3,NA,TRBJ2-3,CASSWRTSGTDTQYF,TGTGCCAGCAGTTGGCGGACATCTGGCACAGATACGCAGTATTTT
NA,TRBV3-1,NA,TRBJ2-1,CASSQDTLGQFF,TGTGCCAGCAGCCAAGATACACTAGGGCAGTTCTTC
NA,TRBV27,TRBD2,TRBJ2-7,CASSFRLAGVYEQYF,TGTGCCAGCAGTTTTAGGCTAGCGGGAGTTTACGAGCAGTACTTC
few,TRBV7-8,NA,TRBJ2-5,CASSLLLVEGETQYF,TGTGCCAGCAGCTTACTACTAGTTGAGGGAGAGACCCAGTACTTC
many,TRBV6-5,TRBD1,TRBJ1-1,CASISGGAGTEAFF,TGTGCCAGCATTTCAGGGGGCGCAGGGACTGAAGCTTTCTTT
NA,TRBV5-1,NA,TRBJ2-5,CASSQGNRQETQYF,TGCGCCAGCAGCCAGGGAAATCGACAAGAGACCCAGTACTTC
NA,TRBV7-8,NA,TRBJ2-1,CASLRTASSSYNEQFF,TGTGCCAGCTTGAGGACGGCCTCGAGCTCCTACAATGAGCAGTTCTTC
few,TRBV19,NA,TRBJ2-1,CASSIPGFNEQFF,TGTGCCAGTAGTATACCGGGGTTCAATGAGCAGTTCTTC
few,TRBV19,TRBD2,TRBJ2-2,CASRSGGASGELFF,TGTGCCAGTAGAAGCGGGGGGGCTTCCGGGGAGCTGTTTTTT
NA,TRBV7-2,NA,TRBJ1-5,CASSSIGQPQHF,TGTGCCAGCAGCTCCATTGGGCAGCCCCAGCATTTT
few,TRBV7-3,NA,TRBJ2-2,CASTAGGGNTGELFF,TGTGCCAGCACCGCAGGAGGGGGGAACACCGGGGAGCTGTTTTTT
many,TRBV19,NA,TRBJ2-1,CASSRGSFYNEQFF,TGTGCCAGTAGTAGGGGTTCTTTTTACAATGAGCAGTTCTTC
many,TRBV6-1,NA,TRBJ2-5,CASSESPWGPETQYF,TGTGCCAGCAGCGAATCTCCCTGGGGTCCAGAGACCCAGTACTTC
many,TRBV12-3/TRBV12-4,TRBD2,TRBJ2-4,CASRMTSGKNIQYF,TGTGCCAGCAGGATGACTAGCGGGAAGAACATTCAGTACTTC
NA,TRBV20-1,NA,TRBJ2-1,CSARGQAGSVYNEQFF,TGCAGTGCTAGAGGCCAGGCTGGTTCCGTCTACAATGAGCAGTTCTTC
NA,TRBV28,TRBD1,TRBJ1-4,CASSAPGTGGEKLFF,TGTGCCAGCAGTGCCCCCGGGACAGGGGGTGAAAAACTGTTTTTT
few,TRBV6-1,TRBD1,TRBJ2-5,CASSAGAGGLKTQYF,TGTGCCAGCAGTGCCGGGGCAGGGGGCTTGAAGACCCAGTACTTC
many,TRBV29-1,NA,TRBJ2-1,CSVEDRRRTERFF,TGCAGCGTTGAAGATCGTAGGAGGACTGAACGGTTCTTC
NA,TRBV6-1,NA,TRBJ1-2,CASSTNDRISRGYTF,TGTGCCAGCAGTACCAACGACCGGATCTCACGGGGCTACACCTTC
many,TRBV7-7,NA,TRBJ2-3,CASSLQGTDTQYF,TGTGCCAGCAGCTTGCAGGGGACAGATACGCAGTATTTT
few,TRBV24-1,TRBD1,TRBJ1-1,CATSETGQGRKLINTEAFF,TGTGCCACCAGTGAGACCGGACAGGGGCGAAAACTCATCAACACTGAAGCTTTCTTT
many,TRBV4-1,TRBD2,TRBJ2-7,CASSPSGTLAGGTEQYF,TGCGCCAGCAGCCCGTCAGGGACTCTAGCGGGAGGCACCGAGCAGTACTTC
NA,TRBV11-1,TRBD2,TRBJ2-1,CASSLVGTSGSSYNEQFF,TGTGCCAGCAGCTTAGTGGGGACTAGCGGGAGCTCCTACAATGAGCAGTTCTTC
NA,TRBV6-5,NA,TRBJ2-7,CASSTLGSLPYEQHF,TGTGCCAGCAGTACACTCGGCAGTCTTCCCTACGAGCAGCACTTC
many,TRBV7-2,NA,TRBJ2-1,CASSLVGGVSYNEQFF,TGTGCCAGCAGCTTAGTAGGGGGGGTCTCCTACAATGAGCAGTTCTTC
NA,TRBV18,NA,TRBJ2-1,CASSPGRDPNYNEQFF,TGTGCCAGCTCACCCGGGCGGGACCCCAACTACAATGAGCAGTTCTTC
many,TRBV11-2,NA,TRBJ1-3,CASSPGGQALPYF,TGTGCCAGCAGCCCGGGGGGGCAGGCACTCCCATATTTT
many,TRBV14,TRBD1,TRBJ2-2,CASSQGGTANTGELFF,TGTGCCAGCAGCCAAGGGGGGACAGCCAACACCGGGGAGCTGTTTTTT
NA,TRBV4-1,TRBD1,TRBJ2-3,CASSQNRGLSDTQYF,TGCGCCAGCAGCCAAAACAGGGGGTTATCAGATACGCAGTATTTT
NA,TRBV2,NA,TRBJ2-7,CASSEWTYEQYF,TGTGCCAGCAGTGAATGGACCTACGAGCAGTACTTC
few,TRBV6-1,TRBD2,TRBJ2-1,CASRGLAGVGSYNEQFF,TGTGCCAGCAGGGGACTAGCGGGAGTAGGCTCCTACAATGAGCAGTTCTTC
NA,TRBV27,TRBD1,TRBJ1-4,CASSGDRGLREKLFF,TGTGCCAGCAGTGGGGACAGGGGGCTACGGGAAAAACTGTTTTTT
NA,TRBV12-2,NA,TRBJ1-5,CASRLSKKGTPTGNHPQHF,TGTGCAAGTCGCTTAAGTAAGAAGGGGACGCCGACGGGCAATCACCCCCAGCATTTT
few,TRBV14,NA,TRBJ2-5,CASAAWGERRETQYF,TGTGCCAGCGCCGCGTGGGGGGAGAGGCGAGAGACCCAGTACTTC
NA,TRBV6-5,NA,TRBJ2-5,CASSSARGGASETQYF,TGTGCCAGCAGTTCGGCCAGGGGGGGGGCCTCAGAGACCCAGTACTTC
NA,TRBV27,TRBD2,TRBJ2-4,CASKRGGGSGNIQYF,TGTGCCAGCAAAAGGGGCGGGGGAAGCGGAAACATTCAGTACTTC
NA,TRBV28,TRBD1,TRBJ1-1,CASSPTGAGNTEAFF,TGTGCCAGCAGTCCGACAGGGGCTGGGAACACTGAAGCTTTCTTT
few,TRBV4-1,NA,TRBJ2-4,CASREGLAKNIQYF,TGCGCCAGCAGAGAGGGACTAGCCAAAAACATTCAGTACTTC
few,TRBV7-9,NA,TRBJ1-4,CASSSDGNQLFF,TGTGCCAGCAGCTCCGACGGCAACCAACTGTTTTTT
NA,TRBV20-1,TRBD2,TRBJ2-1,CSARDMGRAVLNEQFF,TGCAGTGCTAGAGATATGGGGAGGGCCGTGTTGAATGAGCAGTTCTTC
many,TRBV6-5,NA,TRBJ2-1,CASRKDGPPYNEQFF,TGTGCCAGCAGAAAGGACGGACCGCCTTACAATGAGCAGTTCTTC
few,TRBV7-2,TRBD1,TRBJ2-5,CASSQGQGRETQYF,TGTGCCAGCAGCCAAGGACAGGGGAGAGAGACCCAGTACTTC